This T cell receptor beta chain originates from a study of neurological immune-mediated disorders. Only a few counts were recorded for this clonotype. Via MiXCR, TCRdb re-called the 5' RACE reads, giving one row per CDR3 protein. The data show 44,000 or so distinct CDR3 sequences, roughly 6% seen once. There are 16 residues in the CDR3. Trimming took 2 bases from V and 5 from J, leaving 18 bases between them. Germline V gene data show CDR1 as SEHNR and CDR2 as FQNEAQ (reference sequence). The sequenced material came from CD4+ T cells from blood. The chain couples TRBV7-9 to TRBJ2-5; no definite D call. The sequence was obtained from a woman aged 40 to 50 in good health. In nucleotides, the CDR3 is TGTGCCAGCAGCTTACTACCGGGTGGGGTCGGGGAGACCCAGTACTTC. This codes for CASSLLPGGVGETQYF.